Listed below are T cell receptor beta chains from one sample, sequenced in a study of response to subunit inactivated influenza vaccine. MiXCR was run by TCRdb on the RT-PCR reads, yielding one entry per CDR3 protein. The sample carries 500,000 or so distinct CDR3 sequences, 16% recorded once. This specimen consisted of CD4+ T cells sorted from PBMCs, obtained less than 30 months after vaccination. The receptor source for this set is a man aged 45-69 years who received an inactivated influenza vaccine. Each CDR3 is given with its conserved first and last residue. A D gene is named only where the DNA matches it firmly. Not all rows give a size; the values are once, few, many and, for expanded clones, a class.

few,-,TRBJ1-2,TRBV28,13,TGTGCCAGCAGTTTGGGGCTGACCTATGGCTACACCTTC,CASSLGLTYGYTF
many,-,TRBJ2-5,TRBV7-9,13,TGTGCCAGCAGCCGCGTGGGGGAAGAGACCCAGTACTTC,CASSRVGEETQYF
many,-,TRBJ2-5,TRBV7-2,15,TGTGCCAGCAGCAACCTAGGAGCGTACCAAGAGACCCAGTACTTC,CASSNLGAYQETQYF
-,-,TRBJ1-2,TRBV20-1,12,TGCAGTGCTAGAGTCTTGACGTATGGCTACACCTTC,CSARVLTYGYTF
few,-,TRBJ2-7,TRBV2,14,TGTGCCAGCAGTGCCGACAGCAACTCCTACGAGCAGTACTTC,CASSADSNSYEQYF
many,-,TRBJ2-1,TRBV5-1,13,TGCGCCAGCAGGGGGACGGAATACAATGAGCAGTTCTTC,CASRGTEYNEQFF
-,-,TRBJ1-1,TRBV7-2,14,TGTGCCAGCAGCTTAGAGACACCCTCGGGGAAAGCTTTCTTT,CASSLETPSGKAFF
few,-,TRBJ2-3,TRBV2,14,TGTGCCAGCAGAGCTAGTCTCTTAACAGATACGCAGTATTTT,CASRASLLTDTQYF
-,-,TRBJ2-3,TRBV3-1,14,TGTGCCAGCACCATGGTAGGGGAGGCCGATACGCAGTATTTT,CASTMVGEADTQYF
-,-,TRBJ2-7,TRBV6-5,17,TGTGCCAGCAGTTACTCGATACAGGCCCTCGTTCAGAGCGAGCAGTACTTC,CASSYSIQALVQSEQYF
-,TRBD1,TRBJ2-3,TRBV2,14,TGTGCCAGTCACCGGGACAGGGGTCCAGATACGCAGTATTTT,CASHRDRGPDTQYF
-,-,TRBJ2-5,TRBV20-1,13,TGCAGTGCTAGATCTCTGGGCCGAGAGACCCAGTACTTC,CSARSLGRETQYF
few,TRBD2,TRBJ2-3,TRBV20-1,14,TGCAGTGCTAGTAGCGGGAGGGTCACAGATACGCAGTATTTT,CSASSGRVTDTQYF
few,-,TRBJ1-5,TRBV6-1,15,TGTGCCAGCAGTCCTGGGGCCCTGGGCAATCAGCCCCAGCATTTT,CASSPGALGNQPQHF
-,-,TRBJ2-5,TRBV4-1,13,TGCGCCAGCAGCGACCGGGAAGGAGAGACCCAGTACTTC,CASSDREGETQYF
few,TRBD1,TRBJ2-2,TRBV29-1,13,TGCAGCTGCGCAGGGGGCATAACCGGGGAGCTGTTTTTT,CSCAGGITGELFF
many,-,TRBJ2-3,TRBV5-6,12,TGTGCCAGCAGCTTTCCCGCAGATACGCAGTATTTT,CASSFPADTQYF
many,-,TRBJ2-3,TRBV29-1,14,TGCAGCGTTGCCGTAGCGGAAAGCACAGATACGCAGTATTTT,CSVAVAESTDTQYF
many,-,TRBJ1-1,TRBV7-2,15,TGTGCCAGCAGTCCGGTGGGGGGAATGAACACTGAAGCTTTCTTT,CASSPVGGMNTEAFF
-,-,TRBJ2-3,TRBV7-6,14,TGTGCCAGCAGCCTGGTGCCGTCCACAGATACGCAGTATTTT,CASSLVPSTDTQYF
-,-,TRBJ1-6,TRBV7-2,16,TGTGCCAGCAGCTTAGCGCTAAGCTCCTATAATTCACCCCTCCACTTT,CASSLALSSYNSPLHF
few,-,TRBJ1-2,TRBV6-5,11,TGTGCCAGCACTGACACCTACGGCTACACCTTC,CASTDTYGYTF
few,TRBD2,TRBJ2-5,TRBV20-1,14,TGCAGTGCTACTAACCGGGTCGGGGGGGAGACCCAGTACTTC,CSATNRVGGETQYF
few,-,TRBJ1-3,TRBV18,15,TGTGCCAGCTCACCTGGGAGCGCCTCTGGAAACACCATATATTTT,CASSPGSASGNTIYF
few,-,TRBJ1-2,TRBV29-1,14,TGCAGCGTGGAAGTACTGGGACGGAAAAATGGCTACACCTTC,CSVEVLGRKNGYTF
-,-,TRBJ1-5,TRBV4-1,15,TGCGCCAGCAGCCAAGTGGTGCGGGGCGGGCAGCCCCAGCATTTT,CASSQVVRGGQPQHF
few,TRBD2,TRBJ2-3,TRBV10-3,14,TGTGCCATCAGAGATAGCGGGAGCACAGATACGCAGTATTTT,CAIRDSGSTDTQYF
many,TRBD1,TRBJ2-7,TRBV7-2,15,TGTGCCAGCAGCACCCGGACAGGGGCGGGGTACGAGCAGTACTTC,CASSTRTGAGYEQYF
many,-,TRBJ1-3,TRBV4-2,17,TGTGCCAGCAGCCAAGATACACAGAATACAGGTGGAAACACCATATATTTT,CASSQDTQNTGGNTIYF
-,-,TRBJ2-3,TRBV24-1,16,TGTGCCACCAGTGATTTGAGAAGCCTGAACACAGATACGCAGTATTTT,CATSDLRSLNTDTQYF
-,TRBD2,TRBJ2-3,TRBV6-5,15,TGTGCCAGCAGTTACCGCGGGAGGAACACAGATACGCAGTATTTT,CASSYRGRNTDTQYF
few,-,TRBJ2-1,TRBV7-8,16,TGTGCCAGCACCCTATCGGGGACCCTCGCCTACAATGAGCAGTTCTTC,CASTLSGTLAYNEQFF
-,TRBD2,TRBJ2-4,TRBV19,19,TGTGCCAGTACCGATCCCGGGACTAGCGGGAGCCGAGCCAAAAACATTCAGTACTTC,CASTDPGTSGSRAKNIQYF
few,-,TRBJ2-7,TRBV4-3,14,TGCGCCAGCAGCCAAGATCAGAAAGCCTACGAGCAGTACTTC,CASSQDQKAYEQYF
-,TRBD1,TRBJ1-5,TRBV29-1,15,TGCAGCGTTGCATCGGGGACAGGGACCAATCAGCCCCAGCATTTT,CSVASGTGTNQPQHF
-,-,TRBJ1-2,TRBV18,15,TGTGCCAGCTCACCCACCGGGACGGAAAACTATGGCTACACCTTC,CASSPTGTENYGYTF
-,-,TRBJ1-2,TRBV6-1,14,TGTGCCAGCAGTGAAGCAGGACGTTTGAGTGGCTACACCTTC,CASSEAGRLSGYTF
-,-,TRBJ2-1,TRBV6-1,13,TGTGCCAGCAGAGAATTTAGTGGGTATGAGCAGTTCTTC,CASREFSGYEQFF
few,-,TRBJ1-2,TRBV5-1,13,TGCGCCAGCAGCTCGGGGGGGGACTATGGCTACACCTTC,CASSSGGDYGYTF
-,-,TRBJ2-7,TRBV29-1,13,TGCAGCGTTAATGGCAATACGCGCTACGAGCAGTACTTC,CSVNGNTRYEQYF
many,TRBD1,TRBJ2-2,TRBV5-1,15,TGTGCCAGCAGCCCCGGGACAGCTAACACCGGGGAGCTGTTTTTT,CASSPGTANTGELFF
-,-,TRBJ2-1,TRBV6-6,13,TGTGCCAGCAGTTACGTGGACCGAACTGAGCAGTTCTTC,CASSYVDRTEQFF
-,-,TRBJ2-1,TRBV20-1,14,TGCAGTGCTCATTATCAGGGACCCTACAATGAGCAGTTCTTC,CSAHYQGPYNEQFF
few,TRBD1,TRBJ2-7,TRBV7-2,16,TGTGCCAGCATCCCCGATTCCGGGACAGGGTACCACGAGCAGTACTTC,CASIPDSGTGYHEQYF
few,-,TRBJ2-1,TRBV10-3,14,TGTGCCATCAGTGGAGACCAGACCTACAATGAGCAGTTCTTC,CAISGDQTYNEQFF
few,-,TRBJ1-2,TRBV6-1,15,TGTGCCAGCAGCCGCCGGACAGCAGCTAACTATGGCTACACCTTC,CASSRRTAANYGYTF
-,TRBD2,TRBJ2-7,TRBV4-2,15,TGTGCCAGCAGCCAAGACCCCATAGCGGGAATGAAGCAGTACTTC,CASSQDPIAGMKQYF
-,TRBD1,TRBJ1-2,TRBV6-1,13,TGTGCCAGCAGTCCGACAGGGGGCCGTGGCTACACCTTC,CASSPTGGRGYTF
many,-,TRBJ1-1,TRBV5-1,15,TGCGCCACCAGGTCGGATGGGACGGCAAACACTGAAGCTTTCTTT,CATRSDGTANTEAFF
many,-,TRBJ1-1,TRBV20-1,13,TGCAGTGCTAGAGAAGGTCAATATACTGAAGCTTTCTTT,CSAREGQYTEAFF
many,TRBD2,TRBJ2-3,TRBV10-3,14,TGTGCCATCAGGACTAGCGGGTCTTCAGATACGCAGTATTTT,CAIRTSGSSDTQYF
-,TRBD2,TRBJ2-1,TRBV29-1,15,TGCAGCGTTGAAGGCGGACTAGCGTTCTACAATGAGCAGTTCTTC,CSVEGGLAFYNEQFF
few,TRBD1,TRBJ2-7,TRBV11-3,13,TGTGCCAGCAGCTTAGTAGGGGGCCGGGAGCAGTACTTC,CASSLVGGREQYF
-,TRBD2,TRBJ2-1,TRBV20-1,13,TGCAGTGCTCCGGGGGGGGCCTACAATGAGCAGTTCTTC,CSAPGGAYNEQFF
-,-,TRBJ2-3,TRBV7-9,13,TGTGCCAGCAGCTTAAGGACACCCGATACGCAGTATTTT,CASSLRTPDTQYF
few,-,TRBJ2-3,TRBV5-1,17,TGCGCCAGCAGCCCCGGACGCGGTTTCGAAGGCACAGATACGCAGTATTTT,CASSPGRGFEGTDTQYF